The present T cell receptor beta chain was sequenced within a study of T cells in Graves' hyperthyroidism and ophthalmopathy (dated by TCRdb to the late 2010s). For context, the study as a whole: Peripheral blood samples were taken at initial diagnosis, before any treatment was given. A discovery cohort of 95 to 100 patients, 43 with Graves' ophthalmopathy and approximately 55 with stable Graves' hyperthyroidism, was used to find distinguishing TCR V-J signatures. An independent validation cohort of about 19 hyperthyroidism patients and some 15 patients who later progressed to ophthalmopathy tested prospective prediction of ophthalmopathy. The 100 or so discovery patients were divided at random into training and test sets in a 7:3 ratio. In several Graves' hyperthyroidism patients, the study also compared T-cell repertoires from thyroid tissue with T-cell repertoires from blood. After sampling, hyperthyroidism patients received methimazole starting at 30 mg daily, and ophthalmopathy patients received high-dose intravenous methylprednisolone. TCR Vbeta CDR3 sequencing of approximately 140 peripheral blood samples (over 40 ophthalmopathy, 75 to 85 hyperthyroidism and roughly 17 progressor patients) is reported in the paper. The paper as a whole reports these results and caveats: Blood samples also contained most of the expanded thyroid clonotypes (frequency above 0.001), which suggests that blood repertoires may reflect thyroid immune responses. No statistical method was used to fix the sample size in advance, and group allocation was not hidden from the investigators. In validation, the model predicted progression to ophthalmopathy a median of about 6.8 months before onset, with approximately 70% sensitivity and nearly 75% specificity. Ophthalmopathy was separated from stable hyperthyroidism by a 13 V-J signature model, with approximately 90% sensitivity and around 81% specificity obtained in cross-validation and 80%/75% obtained in testing.

Ophthalmopathy patients had moderately to severely active disease, with a Clinical Activity Score of 3 or more, a NOSPECS grade of 4 or more, and a disease duration of less than 3 months. Exclusion was applied to patients with uncontrolled infections, other autoimmune diseases, pregnancy or lactation. Diagnoses were based on clinical symptoms, serum thyroxine and TRAb, thyroid ultrasound and orbital computed tomography. PBMCs were isolated from approximately 10 ml of fresh peripheral blood by Ficoll-Paque density gradient centrifugation. Total RNA was extracted with Trizol reagent, and quality was checked on an Agilent 2100 Bioanalyzer. This clonotype was counted ten times or more. What this receptor recognizes is not known. Base-call qualities are not available, and no considerably larger clone is one nucleotide away. TCR beta CDR3 regions were amplified from RNA transcripts. A first-round RT-PCR of the TCR CDR3 used the HTBI primer set with the Qiagen OneStep RT-PCR kit. The libraries were constructed in a second round of multiplex PCR and then size-selected and purified. Sequencing of the libraries was done on an Illumina HiSeq2000 using paired-end 100 bp reads. The original pipeline was this. SOAPnuke was used to process the raw data, removing reads that contained adapters or uncalled bases, had a mean Phred below 15, or lacked an exact match to the constant primer or identifier. High-quality paired reads were merged with COPE v1.2.5, and unique nucleotide sequences were defined as clonotypes. MiTCR v1.1 was used to align clonotypes to the IMGT TRBV, TRBD and TRBJ reference segments. The analysis was restricted to V-J combinations with a frequency above 0.0001, which together covered 99.2% of the repertoires. The TCS score was defined as the ratio of F50 (clonal expansion) to E x V (chaos), calculated using BLOSUM62-based TCRdist between CDR3 peptides within each V-J. Welch's t-statistics and random forest reduced several hundred V-J features to 13, which were used in a naive Bayes classifier (R e1071). TCRdb's own reprocessing of the public reads used fastp at Q25 and MiXCR and kept productive beta chains. Every CDR3 protein is listed once, alongside the most common genes and DNA of its rows. Clone size and V and J calls follow TCRdb, not the original study. This sample is represented by around 340,000 distinct CDR3 sequences; around 18% of them were singletons. Of the sample, about 14% falls within the top ten clones.

V is pared back by 3 bases and J by 3 bases, with 5 bases lying between the germline termini. The CDR3 contains 12 residues, cysteine and phenylalanine counted. Only the CDR3 part of the read is kept: 36 bases, read in frame from the first base. What was sequenced was blood. This receptor was identified in a woman aged 40 to 50 with Graves' ophthalmopathy. The chain employs TRBV12-3 or TRBV12-4 and TRBJ1-1, with no confident D gene call. CDR3 sequence: CASSFRDTEAFF. The bases read TGTGCCAGCAGTTTCCGTGACACTGAAGCTTTCTTT.